This T cell receptor (beta chain) was identified in a study of cytomegalovirus exposure and HLA in healthy donors. CDR1 and CDR2 from the germline V gene are MNHEY and SVGAGI. V was shortened by 2 bases and J by 1 base, with 6 bases between the two germline ends. The CDR3 spans 13 residues. The PCR made use of 60 Vbeta and 13 Jbeta primers. Assay: immunoSEQ multiplex PCR; the TCRdb copy retains only in-frame clones and omits some. The sample has about 170,000 clones; 80% to 85% are singletons. This TCR derives from a male donor in good health and CMV-seronegative. Sequences were obtained from PBMCs. This chain connects TRBV6-5 to TRBJ2-7; possible D gene TRBD1, 5 bases. Here the CDR3 reads CASSYRTSYEQYF. CDR3 in DNA: TGTGCCAGCAGTTACCGGACATCCTACGAGCAGTACTTC.